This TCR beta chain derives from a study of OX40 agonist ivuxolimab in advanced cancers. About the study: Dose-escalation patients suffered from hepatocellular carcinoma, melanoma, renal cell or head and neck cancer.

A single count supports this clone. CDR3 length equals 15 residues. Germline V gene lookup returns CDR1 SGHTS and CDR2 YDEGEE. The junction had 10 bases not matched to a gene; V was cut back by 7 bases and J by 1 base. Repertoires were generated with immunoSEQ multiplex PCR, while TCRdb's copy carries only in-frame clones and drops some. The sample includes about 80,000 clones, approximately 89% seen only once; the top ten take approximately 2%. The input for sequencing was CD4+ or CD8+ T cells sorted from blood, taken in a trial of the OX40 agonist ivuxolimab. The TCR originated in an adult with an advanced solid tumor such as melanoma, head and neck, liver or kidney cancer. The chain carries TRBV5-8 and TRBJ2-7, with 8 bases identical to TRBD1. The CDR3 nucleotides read TGTGCCAGCCTACATCAAGGGACAGGTTCCTACGAGCAGTACTTC. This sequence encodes CASLHQGTGSYEQYF.